This T cell receptor (beta chain) was identified during a study of blood T cell repertoires in COVID-19. On the study more broadly: Italy, Spain and the United States were the sources of the convalescent and acute COVID-19 samples.

In the authors' methods: Researchers report that nucleated cell counts were estimated from reference gene primer amplification. Clones were read by immunoSEQ multiplex PCR, and TCRdb kept only the in-frame ones, dropping some. That table furnishes V, J and clone size, whereas the DNA furnished D and trimming. The sample lists approximately 290,000 clones, 80% to 90% occurring once. Germline V gene lookup returns CDR1 MNHEY and CDR2 SMNVEV (reference sequence). This CDR3 is 15 amino acids long. The V and J ends lost 3 bases and 7 bases, in that order; junction bases with no gene match: 11. The clonotype originates from a man younger than 40 with acute or convalescent COVID-19. This chain connects TRBV27 to TRBJ1-2, with TRBD1 identical over 7 bases. Sequencing input: peripheral blood. CDR3 loop: CASSLTGTANIGYTF. The DNA for the CDR3 is TGTGCCAGCAGTTTGACCGGGACAGCAAATATTGGCTACACCTTC.